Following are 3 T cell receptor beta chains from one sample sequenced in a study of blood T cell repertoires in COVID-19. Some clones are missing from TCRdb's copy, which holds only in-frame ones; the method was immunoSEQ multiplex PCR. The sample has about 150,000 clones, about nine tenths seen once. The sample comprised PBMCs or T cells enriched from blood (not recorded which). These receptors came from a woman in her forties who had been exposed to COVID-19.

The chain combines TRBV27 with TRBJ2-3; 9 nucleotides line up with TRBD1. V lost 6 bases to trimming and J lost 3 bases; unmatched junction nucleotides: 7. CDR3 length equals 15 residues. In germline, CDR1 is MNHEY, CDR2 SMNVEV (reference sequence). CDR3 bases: TGTGCCAGCAGCCCCCGGGACAGGGAGACAGATACGCAGTATTTT. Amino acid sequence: CASSPRDRETDTQYF.

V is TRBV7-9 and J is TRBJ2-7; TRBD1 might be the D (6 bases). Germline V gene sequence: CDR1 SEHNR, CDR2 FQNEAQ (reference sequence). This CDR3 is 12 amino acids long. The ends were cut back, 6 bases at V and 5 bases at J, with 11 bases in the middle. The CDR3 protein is CASRQTGNEQYF. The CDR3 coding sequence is TGTGCCAGCAGACAGACAGGCAACGAGCAGTACTTC.

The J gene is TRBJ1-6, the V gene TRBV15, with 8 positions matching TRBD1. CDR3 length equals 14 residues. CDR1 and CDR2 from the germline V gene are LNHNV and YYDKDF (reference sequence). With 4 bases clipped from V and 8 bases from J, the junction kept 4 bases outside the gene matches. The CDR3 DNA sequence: TGTGCCACCAGCATAGACAGGGGTCATTCACCCCTCCACTTT. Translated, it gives CATSIDRGHSPLHF.